Shown below are 18 T cell receptor beta chains from a single sample sequenced in a study of T cell repertoires in aging, cancer and after chemotherapy. A mixed TRB-A/B primer pool amplified rearranged TRB by multiplex touch-down PCR. TCRdb reprocessed the multiplex PCR reads via MiXCR and lists one record per CDR3 protein. The sample contains fewer than 7,000 distinct CDR3 sequences, about a fifth of which appear only once. Amplification of TCR beta used genomic DNA extracted from peripheral blood. Sequences were obtained from blood. The receptors were gathered from a human donor with a blood cancer.

This clonotype is categorized as medium-sized (0.01 to 0.1%). The chain has TRBV7-9 and TRBJ1-2; D might be TRBD1 (5 bases). V was clipped by 4 bases and J by 1 base, with 10 bases between them. CDR1 and CDR2 from the germline V gene are SEHNR and FQNEAQ (reference sequence). The CDR3 has 14 amino acids. Here the CDR3 reads CASSSRADNYGYTF. The CDR3 nucleotides are TGTGCCAGCAGCTCCAGGGCTGATAACTATGGCTACACCTTC.

In its sample, this clonotype is medium-sized (0.01 to 0.1%). The chain joins TRBV13 to TRBJ2-5, with TRBD2 identical over 9 bases. The V and J ends lost 3 bases and 4 bases, in that order; junction bases with no gene match: 3. The CDR3 consists of 14 residues. Germline values: CDR1 PRHDT, CDR2 FYEKMQ (reference sequence). CDR3 sequence (DNA): TGTGCCAGCAGCTTCGCGGGGGGGCGAGAGACCCAGTACTTC. This sequence encodes CASSFAGGRETQYF.

The chain recombines TRBV21-1 with TRBJ1-4. TRBV21-1 is a recognized pseudogene. This CDR3 comprises 13 residues. This chain's CDR3 is CASIPNENEKLFF. In DNA, the CDR3 is TGTGCCAGCATCCCAAATGAGAATGAAAAACTGTTTTTT.

The V call is TRBV28, the J call TRBJ1-1, with D uncertain. Trimming cost V 4 bases and J 0 bases, with 3 bases left between them. From germline, CDR1 is MDHEN and CDR2 SYDVKM. The CDR3 totals 12 residues. CDR3 protein: CASSSVNTEAFF. CDR3 coding DNA: TGTGCCAGCAGTTCAGTGAACACTGAAGCTTTCTTT.

This clonotype counts as medium-sized. This chain links TRBV6-6 with TRBJ1-1; 7 bases are a match to TRBD1. V lost 2 bases, J lost 10 bases, and 7 bases stayed unmatched. This CDR3 is built from 13 residues. Germline V CDR1 and CDR2: MNHNY, SVGAGI (reference sequence). The CDR3 reads CASSYTRQGRAFF. In DNA form, the CDR3 reads TGTGCCAGCAGTTACACCAGACAGGGTCGAGCTTTCTTT.

The rearrangement links TRBV15 to TRBJ1-1, with 8 bases fitting TRBD1. The germline CDR1 and CDR2 sequences are LNHNV and YYDKDF (reference sequence). V was clipped by 5 bases and J by 4 bases; unmatched bases: 18. The CDR3 has 18 residues. Here the CDR3 reads CATSPRVKRTGIFTEAFF. CDR3 bases: TGTGCCACCAGCCCCCGGGTTAAAAGGACAGGGATTTTCACTGAAGCTTTCTTT.

In its sample, this clonotype ranks as medium-sized (0.01 to 0.1%). The chain joins TRBV27 to TRBJ1-3; D is unresolved. V shed 3 bases and J shed 0 bases, with 3 bases lying between them. Per the germline V gene, CDR1 is MNHEY and CDR2 is SMNVEV (reference sequence). The CDR3 consists of 13 residues. The CDR3 is CASSLDSGNTIYF. The CDR3 nucleotides read TGTGCCAGCAGTTTGGACTCTGGAAACACCATATATTTT.

The chain links TRBV28 to TRBJ2-4; D may be TRBD2 (5 bases). The CDR3 runs to 13 residues. Germline CDR1 is MDHEN and CDR2 is SYDVKM. Deletions cut 6 bases from V and 2 bases from J, with 8 bases between. CDR3 nucleotide sequence: TGTGCCAGCAGAACGGGAACCAAAAACATTCAGTACTTC. Residues: CASRTGTKNIQYF.

This chain links TRBV15 with TRBJ2-7, with 13 bases lining up with TRBD2. Germline loops: CDR1 LNHNV, CDR2 YYDKDF (reference sequence). J lost 4 bases, V lost 3 bases, and 6 bases had no gene match. This CDR3 has 16 amino acids. The CDR3, as DNA: TGTGCCACCAGCAGCACCGGGACTAGCGGGATATACGAGCAGTACTTC. As protein: CATSSTGTSGIYEQYF.

In regard to this clonotype: This may come from a read error, since a much larger clone is one base off. This sequence joins TRBV6-5 and TRBJ1-4; 7 bases match TRBD1. The V segment lost 0 bases and the J segment 3 bases; nucleotides outside the gene matches: 10. Germline CDR1 MNHEY, CDR2 SVGAGI. CDR3 size: 18 residues. The CDR3 is CASSYSGQGRGPNEKLFF. The CDR3 nucleotides are TGTGCCAGCAGTTACTCGGGGCAGGGGAGGGGGCCTAATGAAAAACTGTTTTTT.

This clonotype has only a few counts. This chain connects TRBV6-1 to TRBJ1-6; the match to TRBD1 covers 8 bases. With 4 bases clipped from V and 0 bases from J, the junction kept 8 bases outside the gene matches. Per germline, CDR1 MNHNS and CDR2 SASEGT. The CDR3 sequence is 18 residues long. CDR3 protein: CASSASGQGSSYNSPLHF. The DNA of the CDR3 is TGTGCCAGCAGTGCCTCCGGACAGGGAAGCTCCTATAATTCACCCCTCCACTTT.

Relative to its sample, this clonotype is medium-sized. The chain carries TRBV20-1 and TRBJ2-2, with D uncertain. From germline, CDR1 is DFQATT and CDR2 SNEGSKA (reference sequence). V lost 2 bases and J 5 bases, leaving 12 bases between the germline ends. The CDR3 contains 14 residues. The CDR3 DNA sequence: TGCAGTGCTAGAAAGGCGGTCGAAACCGGGGAGCTGTTTTTT. This codes for CSARKAVETGELFF.

V usage is TRBV4-3 and J usage is TRBJ2-1; 10 nucleotides agree with TRBD2. Germline V gene lookup returns CDR1 LGHNA and CDR2 YSLEER. CDR3 size: 16 residues. The trim removed 2 bases at V and 0 bases at J, leaving 1 base unmatched. DNA for the CDR3: TGCGCCAGCAGCCAAACTAGCGGGACCTCCTACAATGAGCAGTTCTTC. This translates into CASSQTSGTSYNEQFF.

This clonotype is labeled as medium-sized. The chain is built from TRBV5-4 and TRBJ2-2; D is possibly TRBD1 or TRBD2 (5 bases each). V lost 3 bases to trimming and J lost 6 bases, with 15 bases between them. Germline lookup yields CDR1 SGHNT and CDR2 YYREEE (reference sequence). This CDR3 is 15 amino acids long. DNA for the CDR3: TGTGCCAGCAGCTGGGGACCCGGTAGAGCCGGGGAGCTGTTTTTT. This codes for CASSWGPGRAGELFF.

This clonotype is judged medium-sized. The chain combines TRBV19 with TRBJ1-2, with 7 nucleotides matching TRBD1. The CDR3 contains 14 residues. Germline V gene sequence: CDR1 LNHDA, CDR2 SQIVND (reference sequence). The J segment lost 4 bases and the V segment lost 6 bases, leaving 8 bases of the junction unmatched. The CDR3 DNA reads TGTGCCAGTAGCGCAGAGGGACAGTCCTATGGCTACACCTTC. Translation gives CASSAEGQSYGYTF.

The rearrangement joins TRBV24-1 to TRBJ2-1, with D hard to call. The germline V gene has CDR1 KGHDR and CDR2 SFDVKD. V was shortened by 4 bases and J by 6 bases, with 12 bases between the two germline ends. The CDR3 covers 14 residues. The CDR3 DNA follows: TGTGCCACCAGTGAAGGTAGTCGGCTCAATGAGCAGTTCTTC. Protein product: CATSEGSRLNEQFF.

This clonotype turned up a few times. The chain's CDR3 is CASSLSGTSSYNEQFF. The CDR3 region has the DNA TGCGCCAGCAGCTTATCCGGGACATCCTCCTACAATGAGCAGTTCTTC. The chain uses TRBV5-1 and TRBJ2-1, with D tentatively TRBD1 (6 bases). The CDR3 contains 16 residues. The V and J ends lost 2 bases and 0 bases respectively, with 12 bases between them. The germline CDR1 and CDR2 sequences are SGHRS and YFSETQ.

By sample fraction, this clonotype is medium-sized. The rearrangement uses TRBV6-1 and TRBJ2-7; TRBD2 aligns across 9 bases. CDR1 and CDR2 (germline): MNHNS, SASEGT. V gave up 6 bases and J gave up 6 bases; unmatched junction bases: 9. CDR3 length: 14 amino acids. CDR3 DNA: TGTGCCAGCAGAGAACCGGGACTAGCTGTCGAGCAGTACTTC. This sequence encodes CASREPGLAVEQYF.